Presented here are 8 T cell receptor beta chains from one specimen sequenced in a study of radiotherapy plus CTLA-4 blockade in lung cancer. Profiled with immunoSEQ multiplex PCR; TCRdb holds only in-frame clones, not every one. The sample records tens of thousands of clones, around 79% being singletons. Sequenced material: peripheral blood, taken from a patient treated with radiotherapy plus ipilimumab. The source of these receptors is a human donor with non-small cell lung cancer who had stable disease on radiotherapy plus ipilimumab.

The table lists this clone with a count of one. The chain recombines TRBV28 with TRBJ1-5; D is undetermined. The V end lost 8 bases, the J end lost 0 bases, and 11 bases lay between the germline ends. Looked up from germline, CDR1 is MDHEN and CDR2 is SYDVKM. This CDR3 is built from 14 residues. CDR3 residues: CASAGDNSNQPQHF. The CDR3 DNA follows: TGTGCCAGCGCCGGGGATAATAGCAATCAGCCCCAGCATTTT.

The chain has TRBV6-5 and TRBJ1-2; D may be TRBD1 (5 bases). The V end lost 8 bases, the J end lost 3 bases, and 16 bases lay between the germline ends. This CDR3 has 14 amino acids. The germline CDR1 and CDR2 sequences are MNHEY and SVGAGI. The CDR3 loop is CASAKRGGDYGYTF. For the CDR3, the DNA is TGTGCCAGCGCCAAGAGGGGAGGGGACTATGGCTACACCTTC.

The count of this clone is one. The chain joins TRBV5-1 to TRBJ2-3; D could derive from TRBD1 or TRBD2 (5 bases each). The V gene lost 3 bases and the J gene lost 1 base, with 9 bases spanning the gap. Looked up from germline, CDR1 is SGHRS and CDR2 is YFSETQ. CDR3 size: 14 residues. DNA for the CDR3: TGCGCCAGCAGCTGGGGGTCGGGCACAGATACGCAGTATTTT. It translates to CASSWGSGTDTQYF.

This chain connects TRBV29-1 to TRBJ1-3; D gene unclear. The germline V and J ends were trimmed by 4 bases and 2 bases, with 9 bases remaining between them. The germline gives CDR1 SQVTM, CDR2 ANQGSEA. The CDR3 loop spans 13 amino acids. The CDR3 sequence: CSVAGNPGNTIYF. Here the CDR3 DNA reads TGCAGCGTTGCGGGTAACCCTGGAAACACCATATATTTT.

The chain has TRBV6-6 and TRBJ1-1; possible D gene TRBD1, 6 bases. CDR3 length: 14 amino acids. Germline CDR1 reads MNHNY; CDR2 reads SVGAGI (reference sequence). Trimming shortened V by 7 bases and J by 1 base, and 13 bases separated the two germline ends. The CDR3 spells CASTTAGENTEAFF. In nucleotides, the CDR3 is TGTGCCAGCACCACTGCAGGGGAGAACACTGAAGCTTTCTTT.

This clone is a singleton in its sample. Its ends do not fully match the called genes, so a read error is possible. The chain employs TRBV19 and TRBJ2-3; 7 bases are shared with TRBD1. CDR1 LNHDA and CDR2 SQIVND come from the germline V gene (reference sequence). There are 13 residues in the CDR3. The CDR3 loop reads CASSTGGTDTQYF. The CDR3 bases are TGTGCCAGCAGTACAGGGGGCACAGATACGCAGTATTTT.

The rearrangement links TRBV10-2 to TRBJ1-5; D ambiguous. CDR3 length equals 14 residues. The V end was cut by 3 bases, the J end by 5 bases, with 11 bases between. Germline V gene data show CDR1 as WSHSY and CDR2 as SAAADI. For the CDR3, the DNA is TGCGCCAGCAGTGATCTCGACGCCTATCAGCCCCAGCATTTT. This gives the protein CASSDLDAYQPQHF.

This chain uses TRBV5-1 with TRBJ2-5; possibly TRBD2 for D (7 bases). This CDR3 region has 15 residues. The V gene's germline CDR1 is SGHRS and CDR2 YFSETQ. V dropped 1 base and J dropped 3 bases, with 13 bases sitting between them. Written as DNA, the CDR3 is TGCGCCAGCAGCTTGACGGGGGGCACTGAAGAGACCCAGTACTTC. As protein: CASSLTGGTEETQYF.